This T cell receptor (beta chain) derives from a study of T-cell reconstitution after alpha-beta-depleted transplantation in children. During its preparation, the TCRbeta library received unique molecular identifiers. TCRdb fed the PCR reads into MiXCR, producing one record per CDR3 protein. The sample lists approximately 640,000 distinct CDR3 sequences, around 16% occurring once. Ten or more counts support this clonotype. This TCR came from a human donor who donated a stem cell graft to a child with acute myeloid leukemia. Sample: PBMCs from the stem cell graft donor, taken from the stem cell graft.

The CDR3 spells CAISRGTTYNEQFF. CDR3 nucleotides: TGTGCCATCAGCCGGGGAACTACATACAATGAGCAGTTCTTC. The rearrangement joins TRBV10-3 to TRBJ2-1, with D possibly TRBD2 on 5 matching bases. The CDR3 sequence is 14 residues long. The V gene's germline CDR1 is ENHRY and CDR2 SYGVKD. V was pared by 6 bases and J by 4 bases, with 13 bases between.